This is a list of T cell receptor beta chains from one sample in a study of technical replicates of blood from a few donors. Assay: immunoSEQ multiplex PCR; the TCRdb copy retains only in-frame clones and omits some. The sample consists of about 93,000 clones, around 96% of them appearing once. Source material: T cells isolated from PBMCs. The receptors originated from a human donor in good health. The CDR3 runs from the conserved cysteine through the conserved F or W. A D gene is named only where the DNA matches it firmly. Part of the rows lack a size; the others show once, few, many or a class for expanded clones.

. | . | TRBJ1-5 | TRBV27 | 13 | TGTGCCAGCAGTCCAGGTAGCAATCAGCCCCAGCATTTT | CASSPGSNQPQHF
TRBD1 | . | TRBJ2-2 | TRBV7-2 | 15 | TGTGCCAGCAGCTTAGGGTTACAGGGGACCGGGGAGCTGTTTTTT | CASSLGLQGTGELFF
TRBD1 | few | TRBJ1-2 | TRBV28 | 13 | TGTGCCAGCAGAACAGGGGGGGGTTATGGCTACACCTTC | CASRTGGGYGYTF
. | . | TRBJ1-1 | TRBV11-2 | 14 | TGTGCCAGCAGCTTAAAAACAGGGAACACTGAAGCTTTCTTT | CASSLKTGNTEAFF
. | . | TRBJ1-3 | TRBV5-6 | 16 | TGTGCCAGCAGCTTGGCCCCGGGGGACTTTGGAAACACCATATATTTT | CASSLAPGDFGNTIYF
TRBD1 | . | TRBJ1-2 | TRBV28 | 14 | TGTGCCAGCGGCAGGGGGTCCCGTTTGTATGGCTACACCTTC | CASGRGSRLYGYTF
. | few | TRBJ1-1 | TRBV28 | 13 | TGTGCCAGCAGCCCTATCGGGAGTGATGAAGCTTTCTTT | CASSPIGSDEAFF
. | . | TRBJ2-7 | TRBV2 | 14 | TGTGCCAGCAGTGAATATTGGACAGCGGGAGAGCAGTACTTC | CASSEYWTAGEQYF
. | . | TRBJ1-1 | TRBV7-2 | 15 | TGTGCCAGCAGCTACCGTACAGGGCAGGACACTGAAGCTTTCTTT | CASSYRTGQDTEAFF
TRBD1 | . | TRBJ1-2 | TRBV5-1 | 15 | TGCGCCAGCAGCCCAGGGGGCCCGGGTGGCTATGGCTACACCTTC | CASSPGGPGGYGYTF
. | . | TRBJ1-6 | TRBV7-3 | 16 | TGTGCCAGCAGCTTATCGGTGGACCCGGCGGGATCACCCCTCCACTTT | CASSLSVDPAGSPLHF
. | . | TRBJ2-7 | TRBV6-5 | 15 | TGTGCCAGCAGTTACTCGGTCGGCGGATCCTACGAGCAGTACTTC | CASSYSVGGSYEQYF
. | . | TRBJ1-2 | TRBV10-3 | 15 | TGTGCCATCAGTGAGTCGGGGACTTACAACTATGGCTACACCTTC | CAISESGTYNYGYTF